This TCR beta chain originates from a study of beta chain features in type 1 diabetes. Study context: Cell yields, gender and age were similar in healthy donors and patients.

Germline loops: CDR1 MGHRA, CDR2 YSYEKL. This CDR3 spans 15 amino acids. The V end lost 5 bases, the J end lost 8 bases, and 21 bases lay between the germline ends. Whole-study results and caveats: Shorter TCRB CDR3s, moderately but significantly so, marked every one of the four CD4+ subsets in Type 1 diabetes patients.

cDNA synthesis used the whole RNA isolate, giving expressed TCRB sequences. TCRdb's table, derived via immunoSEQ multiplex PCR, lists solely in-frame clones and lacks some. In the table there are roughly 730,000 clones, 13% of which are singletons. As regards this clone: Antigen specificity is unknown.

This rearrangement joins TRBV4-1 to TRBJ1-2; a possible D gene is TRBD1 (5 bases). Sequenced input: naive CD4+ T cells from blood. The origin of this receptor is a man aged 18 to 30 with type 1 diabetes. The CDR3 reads CASSSGHGDSGGYTF. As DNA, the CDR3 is TGCGCCAGCAGCTCAGGTCACGGGGACTCGGGGGGCTACACCTTC.